This T cell receptor (beta chain) was identified in a study of metastatic and nonmetastatic thyroid tumors. Study details: A comparison of repertoires was made across blood and tumor or nodule tissue from malignant and benign thyroid patients.

General study findings and limits: When malignant thyroid tumors were compared with benign nodules, TCR beta diversity was reportedly significantly higher in the malignant tumors. This held in both blood and tumor samples.

Every patient underwent thyroid surgery untreated. Of note for this clone: What it binds is unknown.

The germline CDR1 and CDR2 sequences are SGHAT and FQNNGV. CDR3 length: 13 residues. Trimming took 3 bases from V and 11 from J, leaving 16 bases between them. Original data processing: Built for papillary thyroid cancer, a distant-metastasis classifier drew on CDR3 differences across clinicopathological groups. Using MiXCR, TCRdb reanalyzed the PCR reads. TCRdb's processing, not the study's, gives the V and J calls here. The data contain approximately 9,600 clones, under 35% of them singletons. Sequencing was done on a sample of tumor tissue. The V gene is TRBV11-2, the J gene TRBJ1-1; TRBD1 is a possible D gene (5 bases). This TCR was recovered from a female donor with papillary thyroid cancer or a benign thyroid nodule (not recorded which). Some clones in this sample may be carry-over from other donors' samples. This CDR3 is CASSLGRVRGAFF. CDR3 sequence (DNA): TGTGCCAGCAGCTTGGGCAGGGTAAGAGGGGCTTTCTTT. The entire variable domain, with the rest obtained from reference TRBV11-2 and TRBJ1-1, is as follows: EAGVAQSPRYKIIEKRQSVAFWCNPISGHATLYWYQQILGQGPKLLIQFQNNGVVDDSQLPKDRFSAERLKGVDSTLKIQPAKLEDSAVYLCASSLGRVRGAFFGQGTRLTVV.